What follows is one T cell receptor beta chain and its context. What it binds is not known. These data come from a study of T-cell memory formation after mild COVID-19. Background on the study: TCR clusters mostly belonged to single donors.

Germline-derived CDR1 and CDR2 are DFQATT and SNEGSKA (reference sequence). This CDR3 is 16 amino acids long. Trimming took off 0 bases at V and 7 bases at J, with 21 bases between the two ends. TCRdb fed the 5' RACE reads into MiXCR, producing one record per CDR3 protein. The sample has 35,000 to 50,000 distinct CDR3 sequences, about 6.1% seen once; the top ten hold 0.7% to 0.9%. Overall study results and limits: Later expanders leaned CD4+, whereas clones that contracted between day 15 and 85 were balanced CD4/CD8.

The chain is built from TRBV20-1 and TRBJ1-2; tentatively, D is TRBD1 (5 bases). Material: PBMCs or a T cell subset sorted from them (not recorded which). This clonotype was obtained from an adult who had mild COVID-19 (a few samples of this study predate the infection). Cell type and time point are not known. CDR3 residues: CSARDPGRSFQGGYTF. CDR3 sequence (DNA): TGCAGTGCTAGAGATCCGGGACGAAGCTTCCAGGGTGGCTACACCTTC.